The rows below give T cell receptor beta chains drawn from one sample of a study of beta chain features in type 1 diabetes. TCRdb's table, derived via immunoSEQ multiplex PCR, lists solely in-frame clones and lacks some. Here the sample spans around 320,000 clones, 13% to 15% being singletons. The sequencing sample was made of central memory CD4+ T cells from blood. The receptor source for this set is a man aged 30 to 39 in good health. CDR3s include the opening cysteine and the closing phenylalanine or tryptophan. Fields, in order: clone size, V gene, D gene, J gene, CDR3 DNA, CDR3 protein. The D gene is left open where the match is weak. Size is omitted from some rows. Given values are once, few, many or a class for expanded clones.

>.|TRBV18|TRBD1|TRBJ2-1
TGTGCCAGCTCACCGGGACAGGGTATCAATGAGCAGTTCTTC
CASSPGQGINEQFF
>.|TRBV29-1|.|TRBJ2-1
TGCAGCGTTGAAGAAGGGTACTCCTACAATGAGCAGTTCTTC
CSVEEGYSYNEQFF
>few|TRBV28|.|TRBJ1-2
TGTGCCAGCAGTTTAGGGGCAGGACTCTATGGCTACACCTTC
CASSLGAGLYGYTF
>few|TRBV11-3|.|TRBJ2-5
TGTGCCAGCAGCACCCAAGAGACCCAGTACTTC
CASSTQETQYF
>.|TRBV4-2|.|TRBJ2-3
TGTGCCAGCAGAACTAGAGGGCTGAACACAGATACGCAGTATTTT
CASRTRGLNTDTQYF
>few|TRBV6-1|.|TRBJ1-5
TGTGCCAGCAAAGTCTCTCTCCCTGCCGCGCAACCCCAGCATTTT
CASKVSLPAAQPQHF
>.|TRBV9|.|TRBJ2-5
TGTGCCAGCAGCGTAGGTGCTTTTGAGACCCAGTACTTC
CASSVGAFETQYF
>.|TRBV27|TRBD1|TRBJ1-2
TGTGCCAGCAGGTACTACAGGGGTGCGACCGAGTATGGCTACACCTTC
CASRYYRGATEYGYTF
>.|TRBV30|.|TRBJ1-6
TGTGCCTGGAGTCAAGATTCACCCCTCCACTTT
CAWSQDSPLHF
>few|TRBV7-2|.|TRBJ2-3
TGTGCCAGCAGCGTTCGACTGATTTCTAGCACAGATACGCAGTATTTT
CASSVRLISSTDTQYF
>.|TRBV6-6|.|TRBJ1-2
TGTGCCAGCAAAGCAGGGTATCGGTATGGCTACACCTTC
CASKAGYRYGYTF
>.|TRBV23-1|.|TRBJ2-5
TGCGCCAGCAACTACACGGGGGAGACCCAGTACTTC
CASNYTGETQYF
>few|TRBV7-7|.|TRBJ2-5
TGTGCCAGCAGCGCGACCGGGCTCTCCTATGGAGAGACCCAGTACTTC
CASSATGLSYGETQYF
>.|TRBV11-3|.|TRBJ2-2
TGTGCCAGCAGCTTATCTAGCCTGGGCACCGGGGAGCTGTTTTTT
CASSLSSLGTGELFF
>many|TRBV15|.|TRBJ2-1
TGTGCCACCAGCAGATTCGCGGGAACCTACAATGAGCAGTTCTTC
CATSRFAGTYNEQFF
>few|TRBV29-1|.|TRBJ2-2
TGCAGCGTTACTCCGGGGCCCACCGGGGAGCTGTTTTTT
CSVTPGPTGELFF
>few|TRBV27|.|TRBJ2-3
TGTGCCAGCAGTTTAGGCCATAGCACAGATACGCAGTATTTT
CASSLGHSTDTQYF
>.|TRBV28|.|TRBJ2-1
TGTGCCAGCGGACCTTGGGTGGAGGGTGAGCAGTTCTTC
CASGPWVEGEQFF
>few|TRBV2|.|TRBJ2-1
TGTGCCAGCAGTGAACACCCAGACAATGAGCAGTTCTTC
CASSEHPDNEQFF
>few|TRBV12-5|TRBD2|TRBJ2-3
TGTGCTAGTGGTTCTAGCGGGGACACAGATACGCAGTATTTT
CASGSSGDTDTQYF
>few|TRBV7-2|.|TRBJ2-5
TGTGCCAGCAGCTCGCTTCGCCAAGAGACCCAGTACTTC
CASSSLRQETQYF
>few|TRBV7-7|TRBD1|TRBJ2-5
TGTGCCAGCAGCCCGCAGGGGGCGGGCGAGACCCAGTACTTC
CASSPQGAGETQYF
>few|TRBV5-4|TRBD2|TRBJ2-1
TGTGCCAGCAGCCCATATAGCGGGTCCTACAATGAGCAGTTCTTC
CASSPYSGSYNEQFF
>.|TRBV4-3|.|TRBJ2-1
TGCGCCAGCAGCCAAGGGGTAGTATCTGAGCAGTTCTTC
CASSQGVVSEQFF
>few|TRBV18|TRBD2|TRBJ2-5
TGTGCCAGCTCACCGTCGTCAGCGGGGAGGGGAGAGACCCAGTACTTC
CASSPSSAGRGETQYF
>few|TRBV11-2|.|TRBJ1-5
TGTGCCAGCAGCCCGGCTGGGGGCAATCAGCCCCAGCATTTT
CASSPAGGNQPQHF
>.|TRBV9|.|TRBJ1-1
TGTGCCAGCAGTTTGGCCGGACAGAGTAAAGCTTTCTTT
CASSLAGQSKAFF
>few|TRBV10-3|TRBD2|TRBJ2-4
TGTGCCATCAGTCCCAGCGGGAGGGGACCCAAAAACATTCAGTACTTC
CAISPSGRGPKNIQYF
>few|TRBV21-1|.|TRBJ2-5
TGTGCCAGCAGCAACGTAGGACTAGCGGCACTCCAAGAGACCCAGTACTTC
CASSNVGLAALQETQYF
>many|TRBV5-6|.|TRBJ2-3
TGTGCCAGCAGCTTTTCCAGACAGCAAAGGCAGTATTTT
CASSFSRQQRQYF
>.|TRBV7-9|.|TRBJ1-3
TGTGCCAGCAGCTTAGAATCAGCAGGGCGGAACACCATATATTTT
CASSLESAGRNTIYF
>few|TRBV6-5|.|TRBJ2-5
TGTGCCAGCAGTTACTCGTTGGTACGAGACCAAGGGACCCAGTACTTC
CASSYSLVRDQGTQYF
>few|TRBV27|TRBD1|TRBJ1-1
TGTGCCAGCAGTTTATCGGGACAGGGGGCAGGTGAAGCTTTCTTT
CASSLSGQGAGEAFF
>few|TRBV11-2|.|TRBJ2-5
TGTGCCAGCAACCGCCCGCAAGAGACCCAGTACTTC
CASNRPQETQYF
>.|TRBV5-4|.|TRBJ2-3
TGTGCCAGCAGCCCGACCGTTTGGACAGATAGCACAGATGCGCAGTATTTT
CASSPTVWTDSTDAQYF
>.|TRBV28|.|TRBJ1-2
TGTGCCAGCAGTTTAATTGCCAGGGTAGGGGGCTACACCTTC
CASSLIARVGGYTF
>few|TRBV2|TRBD2|TRBJ2-5
TGTGCCAGCAGTGGACTAGCGGGGCAAGAGACCCAGTACTTC
CASSGLAGQETQYF
>.|TRBV10-3|TRBD1|TRBJ2-3
TGTGCCATCAGCTCAAACAGGGGCCCGGCAACAGATACGCAGTATTTT
CAISSNRGPATDTQYF
>medium-sized|TRBV4-3|.|TRBJ2-4
TGCGCCAGCAGCCAAGACTCAGGGGGGTTGGTCAAAAACATTCAGTACTTC
CASSQDSGGLVKNIQYF
>few|TRBV18|.|TRBJ2-3
TGTGCCAGCTCTCCGGCGGGTACAGATACGCAGTATTTT
CASSPAGTDTQYF
>few|TRBV27|.|TRBJ2-1
TGTGCCAGCAGTTTACTCCAGGGATCCTACAATGAGCAGTTCTTC
CASSLLQGSYNEQFF
>few|TRBV15|TRBD2|TRBJ2-5
TGTGCCACCAGAGGGCTAGCGGGAGCGAGGGGCCAAGAGACCCAGTACTTC
CATRGLAGARGQETQYF
>few|TRBV27|.|TRBJ2-3
TGTGCCAGCAGCCGGACCGAAACTAGCACAGATACGCAGTATTTT
CASSRTETSTDTQYF
>.|TRBV13|TRBD1|TRBJ1-2
TGTGCCAGCAGCTTGGACAGGGTGGAAACCTTC
CASSLDRVETF
>.|TRBV18|.|TRBJ2-6
TGTGCCAGCTCACCAGGTCAGGGGTCGACGGCTGGGGCCAACGTCCTGACTTTC
CASSPGQGSTAGANVLTF
>few|TRBV7-3|TRBD2|TRBJ2-3
TGTGCCAGCAGCCGCGGGGGTTGGACAGATACGCAGTATTTT
CASSRGGWTDTQYF
>many|TRBV7-9|TRBD2|TRBJ2-3
TGTGCCAGCAGCCCTACTAGCGGGAGCCCGTATTTT
CASSPTSGSPYF
>few|TRBV18|.|TRBJ1-5
TGTGCCAGCTCACCAGATAAGGACATTTCTAGCAATCAGCCCCAGCATTTT
CASSPDKDISSNQPQHF
>.|TRBV5-1|TRBD1|TRBJ2-2
TGCGCCAGCAGCTTGGCCGGACAGGGAAACACCGGGGAGCTGTTTTTT
CASSLAGQGNTGELFF
>.|TRBV11-3|.|TRBJ2-2
TGTGCCAGCAGCTGGCGTGGGGGCCAATCCGGGGAGCTGTTTTTT
CASSWRGGQSGELFF
>.|TRBV29-1|.|TRBJ1-1
TGCAGCGCTACCCGGGAGTTGAACACTGAAGCTTTCTTT
CSATRELNTEAFF
>few|TRBV6-5|TRBD1|TRBJ1-6
TGTGCCAGCAGGGACAGGGTAGATTCACCCCTCCACTTT
CASRDRVDSPLHF
>.|TRBV6-5|.|TRBJ2-3
TGTGCCAGCCAACTCGGTTGGAGCACAGATACGCAGTATTTT
CASQLGWSTDTQYF
>.|TRBV7-8|.|TRBJ2-2
TGTGCCAGCACCAGACAAAACACCGGGGAGCTGTTTTTT
CASTRQNTGELFF
>few|TRBV6-5|.|TRBJ2-1
TGTGCCAGCCAGAAGTCCTACAATGAGCAGTTCTTC
CASQKSYNEQFF
>once|TRBV4-2|TRBD2|TRBJ2-3
TGTGCCAGCAGCCGAGAGCGGGGGGGTGGCACAGATACGCAGTATTTT
CASSRERGGGTDTQYF